Included here is one T cell receptor beta chain sequence, with context. Generated by immunoSEQ multiplex PCR, the TCRdb table keeps only in-frame clones and is missing some. The table records approximately 51,000 clones, about 90% of them present only once. The sample is drawn from a study of blood T cell repertoires in COVID-19. The sequenced sample was peripheral blood. This clonotype originated in a man between 65 and 85 years old with active COVID-19.

The CDR3 DNA reads TGTGCCAGCAGCCCCTGGGGACTCAGAGGGCTTTATAATTCACCCCTCCACTTT. It codes for CASSPWGLRGLYNSPLHF. The V call is TRBV4-2, the J call TRBJ1-6; D might be TRBD1 (5 bases). CDR1 and CDR2 from the germline V gene are LGHNA and YNFKEQ. CDR3 size: 18 residues. The ends were cut back, 4 bases at V and 4 bases at J, with 20 bases in the middle.